This T cell receptor (beta chain) appears in the sequencing data of a study of blood T cell repertoires in COVID-19. Under the authors' procedure: Nucleated cell counts were estimated from reference gene primer amplification. Clones were read by immunoSEQ multiplex PCR, and TCRdb kept only the in-frame ones, dropping some. V and J calls and clone size are as listed in that table; D and trimming were resolved from the DNA. The table includes 50,000 to 75,000 clones, approximately 80% detected once. The CDR3 covers 15 residues. The V segment lost 5 bases and the J segment 1 base; nucleotides outside the gene matches: 6. Germline V lookup: CDR1 SGHTA, CDR2 FQGNSA.

The chain is built from TRBV7-2 and TRBJ2-5, with 8 bases lining up with TRBD1. The sample was peripheral blood. The sequence was obtained from a woman older than 75 with active or convalescent COVID-19. The CDR3 region is CASSPRTGSQETQYF. The CDR3 DNA sequence: TGTGCCAGCAGCCCCCGGACAGGGAGCCAAGAGACCCAGTACTTC.